What follows describes a single T cell receptor beta chain. Its antigen is still unknown. This specimen comes from a study of identical twins. Study-level findings and limits: In beta out-of-frame sequences, the excess sharing between twins was weaker.

TCRdb re-called the 5' RACE reads through MiXCR, storing one row per CDR3 protein. This sample has just under 550,000 distinct CDR3 sequences, with around 15% found just once. V dropped 5 bases and J dropped 7; count of bases not matched to a gene: 3. The germline V gene encodes CDR1 LNHDA and CDR2 SQIVND (reference sequence). The CDR3 has 13 residues. This same sample was also part of a study on yellow fever vaccine responses in identical twins.

The chain couples TRBV19 to TRBJ2-2, with 8 bases identical to TRBD1. This receptor was identified in a woman aged 18-29 years in good health. Sequenced material: CD4+ T cells sorted from blood. CDR3 amino acids: CASSQGAIGELFF. Written as DNA, the CDR3 is TGTGCCAGTAGTCAGGGGGCAATCGGGGAGCTGTTTTTT.